What follows are 25 T cell receptor beta chains derived from one specimen sequenced in a study of cytomegalovirus exposure and HLA in healthy donors. PCR was performed using 60 Vbeta and 13 Jbeta primers. Profiled with immunoSEQ multiplex PCR; TCRdb holds only in-frame clones, not every one. In the table there are approximately 110,000 clones, around 67% of which are singletons. The sequencing sample was made of PBMCs. Receptors were obtained from a man aged 60 to 69 in good health and CMV-seropositive.

The chain recombines TRBV5-6 with TRBJ1-1; D is possibly TRBD1 (5 bases). CDR3 length: 14 residues. V was shortened by 4 bases and J by 5 bases, with 15 bases between the two germline ends. Germline V gives CDR1 SGHDT, CDR2 YYEEEE. Here the CDR3 reads CASSLETQVTEAFF. CDR3 DNA: TGTGCCAGCAGCCTAGAGACACAGGTAACTGAAGCTTTCTTT.

The rearrangement links TRBV29-1 to TRBJ2-3, with TRBD2 matching over 7 bases. This CDR3 is built from 14 residues. Trimming took 0 bases from V and 3 from J; bases not matched to a gene: 3. The germline gives CDR1 SQVTM, CDR2 ANQGSEA. This CDR3 reads CSVEETAGTDTQYF. The CDR3 DNA reads as TGCAGCGTTGAAGAAACAGCGGGAACAGATACGCAGTATTTT.

The rearrangement links TRBV7-3 to TRBJ1-1; possible D gene TRBD1, 6 bases. The CDR3 is 12 residues long. The germline V gene has CDR1 SGHTA and CDR2 FQGTGA. The germline V and J ends were trimmed by 1 base and 11 bases, with 11 bases remaining between them. The CDR3: CASSLRGGGAFF. CDR3 nucleotides: TGTGCCAGCAGCTTAAGGGGGGGCGGGGCTTTCTTT.

CDR3: CASSPGRGGDTDTQYF. The CDR3 DNA reads as TGTGCCAGCAGCCCCGGGCGCGGGGGGGACACAGATACGCAGTATTTT. The chain carries TRBV9 and TRBJ2-3; TRBD2 aligns across 9 bases. V dropped 4 bases and J dropped 2; count of bases not matched to a gene: 8. This CDR3 spans 16 amino acids. Germline CDR1 and CDR2: SGDLS and YYNGEE. The full variable domain, rest sourced from reference TRBV9 and TRBJ2-3, is DSGVTQTPKHLITATGQRVTLRCSPRSGDLSVYWYQQSLDQGLQFLIQYYNGEERAKGNILERFSAQQFPDLHSELNLSSLELGDSALYFCASSPGRGGDTDTQYFGPGTRLTVL.

The chain carries TRBV27 and TRBJ1-1, with D possibly matching TRBD1 (5 bases). Germline V CDR1 and CDR2: MNHEY, SMNVEV (reference sequence). The CDR3 runs 15 residues. V lost 4 bases and J lost 1, with 13 bases in between. Written as DNA, the CDR3 is TGTGCCAGCAGTTCTAAAGCAGGGTCGAACACTGAAGCTTTCTTT. Protein product: CASSSKAGSNTEAFF.

The V gene is TRBV19, the J gene TRBJ2-3; 8 nucleotides match TRBD1. The CDR3 contains 16 residues. V lost 1 base to trimming and J lost 4 bases; unmatched junction nucleotides: 7. CDR1 and CDR2 from the germline V gene are LNHDA and SQIVND (reference sequence). For the CDR3, the DNA is TGTGCCAGTAGTATAGGGGGGACAGGTCTGGCAGATACGCAGTATTTT. This gives the protein CASSIGGTGLADTQYF.

This clone was seen only once. The V call is TRBV30, the J call TRBJ2-4; possibly TRBD2 for D (6 bases). Trimming stripped 0 bases from V and 13 bases from J, with 13 bases between. Looked up from germline, CDR1 is GTSNPN and CDR2 is SVGIG (reference sequence). CDR3 length: 12 residues. This CDR3 is CAWSVRSGLQYF. The CDR3 DNA reads TGTGCCTGGAGTGTACGGAGCGGGTTGCAGTACTTC.

V is TRBV5-6 and J is TRBJ2-3, with a possible D match to TRBD1 (5 bases). V gave up 0 bases and J gave up 2 bases, with 7 bases separating them. The CDR3 runs to 14 residues. Germline CDR1 reads SGHDT; CDR2 reads YYEEEE. CDR3 DNA: TGTGCCAGCAGCTTGGGACAGTCCACAGATACGCAGTATTTT. The encoded protein is CASSLGQSTDTQYF.

This clone was counted between two and nine times. The chain is built from TRBV6-1 and TRBJ1-4; TRBD1 might be the D (6 bases). The CDR3 loop spans 13 amino acids. V dropped 8 bases and J dropped 7 bases, with 14 bases sitting between them. Germline V gene sequence: CDR1 MNHNS, CDR2 SASEGT. The CDR3 loop reads CASLTGWGEKLFF. CDR3 nucleotides: TGTGCCAGCCTAACAGGGTGGGGTGAAAAACTGTTTTTT.

The chain uses TRBV7-9 and TRBJ1-1; possibly TRBD1 for D (5 bases). The germline V gene encodes CDR1 SEHNR and CDR2 FQNEAQ (reference sequence). This CDR3 comprises 12 residues. Deletions cut 5 bases from V and 4 bases from J, with 8 bases between. The CDR3 is CASSPDSTEAFF. CDR3 coding DNA: TGTGCCAGCAGCCCCGACAGCACTGAAGCTTTCTTT.

CDR3 sequence: CASSRSYVLNTEAFF. CDR3 DNA: TGTGCCAGCAGCCGTTCCTATGTTTTGAACACTGAAGCTTTCTTT. The rearrangement uses TRBV7-6 and TRBJ1-1; D call uncertain. Germline CDR1 SGHVS, CDR2 FNYEAQ. The V end was cut by 5 bases, the J end by 0 bases, with 13 bases between. CDR3 length equals 15 residues. Looking up the rest from reference TRBV7-6 and TRBJ1-1 gives the full variable domain: GAGVSQSPRYKVTKRGQDVALRCDPISGHVSLYWYRQALGQGPEFLTYFNYEAQQDKSGLPNDRFSAERPEGSISTLTIQRTEQRDSAMYRCASSRSYVLNTEAFFGQGTRLTVV.

This chain joins TRBV7-8 and TRBJ1-5; tentatively, D is TRBD1 (6 bases). The ends were cut back, 3 bases at V and 7 bases at J, with 13 bases in the middle. This CDR3 is built from 14 residues. The germline gives CDR1 SGHVS, CDR2 FQNEAQ. The CDR3 loop reads CASSFGQGSQPQHF. Here the CDR3 DNA reads TGTGCCAGCAGCTTTGGGCAGGGGTCCCAGCCCCAGCATTTT.

This chain connects TRBV6-5 to TRBJ1-6, with D perhaps matching TRBD1 (6 bases). In germline, CDR1 is MNHEY, CDR2 SVGAGI. V lost 5 bases, J lost 14 bases, and 22 bases lay in between. CDR3 length: 15 residues. The CDR3 here is CASSQIDGEGGALHF. In DNA form, the CDR3 reads TGTGCCAGCAGTCAAATTGATGGTGAGGGGGGGGCCCTCCACTTT.

This clone was observed a handful of times. V usage is TRBV6-1 and J usage is TRBJ2-3; TRBD1 matches at 10 bases. The junction had 3 bases not matched to a gene; V was cut back by 6 bases and J by 6 bases. The CDR3 covers 13 residues. Germline V gives CDR1 MNHNS, CDR2 SASEGT. CDR3 sequence (DNA): TGTGCCAGCAGATGGACAGGGGGGGATACGCAGTATTTT. It yields the protein CASRWTGGDTQYF.

This rearrangement joins TRBV7-3 to TRBJ2-1, with D tentatively TRBD2 (6 bases). The CDR3 spans 15 residues. Trimming took 2 bases from V and 1 from J, leaving 9 bases between them. Germline V gene lookup returns CDR1 SGHTA and CDR2 FQGTGA. The CDR3 DNA is TGTGCCAGCAGCTTAGTGGCGGGGTCCTACAATGAGCAGTTCTTC. This sequence encodes CASSLVAGSYNEQFF.

The chain employs TRBV5-1 and TRBJ2-3, with TRBD1 matching 10 bases. The CDR3 extends over 17 amino acids. Germline CDR1 SGHRS, CDR2 YFSETQ. The V and J ends lost 0 bases and 2 bases, in that order; junction bases with no gene match: 6. CDR3 loop: CASSLGGGTGDTDTQYF. The CDR3 DNA reads as TGCGCCAGCAGCTTGGGAGGGGGGACAGGGGACACAGATACGCAGTATTTT.

In this sample, this clone turned up once. The chain joins TRBV4-2 to TRBJ2-7; the D gene is possibly TRBD1 (6 bases). Germline CDR1 LGHNA, CDR2 YNFKEQ. The CDR3 is 15 residues long. Trimming removed 2 bases from V and 2 bases from J, with 13 bases in between. The CDR3 is CASSQLRGTPYEQYF. The CDR3 DNA reads TGTGCCAGCAGCCAACTAAGGGGGACACCCTACGAGCAGTACTTC.

This clone was recorded a few times. V gene TRBV15 combines with J gene TRBJ2-5; D not certain. Deletions cut 0 bases from V and 5 bases from J, with 7 bases between. CDR1 is LNHNV, CDR2 YYDKDF, per germline (reference sequence). The CDR3 contains 13 residues. The CDR3 coding sequence is TGTGCCACCAGCAGAGACTCGTCGGAGACCCAGTACTTC. Translation: CATSRDSSETQYF.

V usage is TRBV14 and J usage is TRBJ2-1; TRBD1 aligns across 8 bases. The trim removed 0 bases at V and 5 bases at J, leaving 6 bases unmatched. This CDR3 is 16 amino acids long. Germline CDR1 reads SGHDN; CDR2 reads FVKESK. CDR3 bases: TGTGCCAGCAGCCAAGAGCCCGGACAGGGAGACAATGAGCAGTTCTTC. Its translation is CASSQEPGQGDNEQFF.

This clone was counted only a few times. V usage is TRBV18 and J usage is TRBJ2-7, with D unclear. The V and J ends lost 6 bases and 2 bases respectively, with 14 bases between them. The CDR3 is 14 amino acids. Germline CDR1 is KGHSH and CDR2 is LQKENI. CDR3 loop: CASSPGRTAYEQYF. For the CDR3, the DNA is TGTGCCAGCTCCCCCGGTCGCACCGCCTACGAGCAGTACTTC. Based on the CDR3 plus reference TRBV18 and TRBJ2-7, the full variable domain is NAGVMQNPRHLVRRRGQEARLRCSPMKGHSHVYWYRQLPEEGLKFMVYLQKENIIDESGMPKERFSAEFPKEGPSILRIQQVVRGDSAAYFCASSPGRTAYEQYFGPGTRLTVT.

The V gene is TRBV6-5, the J gene TRBJ1-3, with 7 bases identical to TRBD1. Trimming at V came to 7 bases and at J to 3 bases, leaving 6 bases not matched to a gene. Per the germline V gene, CDR1 is MNHEY and CDR2 is SVGAGI. The CDR3 runs to 14 residues. As DNA, the CDR3 is TGTGCCAGCACCCGACAGGGAGTTGGAAACACCATATATTTT. This sequence encodes CASTRQGVGNTIYF.

This sequence joins TRBV5-4 and TRBJ1-1; D perhaps matches TRBD1 (5 bases). This CDR3 is built from 12 residues. The V gene lost 3 bases and the J gene lost 3 bases, with 6 bases spanning the gap. Germline V gene data show CDR1 as SGHNT and CDR2 as YYREEE (reference sequence). CDR3 DNA sequence: TGTGCCAGCAGCTCCAGGGACACTGAAGCTTTCTTT. Its protein product is CASSSRDTEAFF.

In its sample, this clone was seen a few times. This chain connects TRBV9 to TRBJ1-2, with TRBD1 matching 8 bases. The CDR3 contains 15 residues. The V gene's germline CDR1 is SGDLS and CDR2 YYNGEE. Losses at the gene ends were 2 bases for V and 2 bases for J; bases not matched to a gene: 5. DNA for the CDR3: TGTGCCAGCAGCGTCTCGACAGGGGCAAACTATGGCTACACCTTC. Protein sequence: CASSVSTGANYGYTF. Using reference TRBV9 and TRBJ1-2 for the parts outside the CDR3, the full variable domain is DSGVTQTPKHLITATGQRVTLRCSPRSGDLSVYWYQQSLDQGLQFLIQYYNGEERAKGNILERFSAQQFPDLHSELNLSSLELGDSALYFCASSVSTGANYGYTFGSGTRLTVV.

This clone was observed a few times. This chain links TRBV28 with TRBJ1-2; the D gene is possibly TRBD1 (6 bases). The CDR3 sequence is 15 residues long. V was shortened by 7 bases and J by 4 bases, with 19 bases between the two germline ends. The germline gives CDR1 MDHEN, CDR2 SYDVKM. The CDR3 DNA sequence: TGTGCCAGCATCCCGTTTGGGACATTCATCTATGGCTACACCTTC. Translated: CASIPFGTFIYGYTF.

The V gene is TRBV5-1, the J gene TRBJ1-1; tentative D call: TRBD1 (5 bases). CDR3 size: 14 residues. With 0 bases removed from V and 3 bases from J, the gap between germline ends came to 9 bases. CDR1 SGHRS and CDR2 YFSETQ come from the germline V gene. In DNA, the CDR3 is TGCGCCAGCAGCTTGGGGGGGAGGTACACTGAAGCTTTCTTT. Protein sequence: CASSLGGRYTEAFF.